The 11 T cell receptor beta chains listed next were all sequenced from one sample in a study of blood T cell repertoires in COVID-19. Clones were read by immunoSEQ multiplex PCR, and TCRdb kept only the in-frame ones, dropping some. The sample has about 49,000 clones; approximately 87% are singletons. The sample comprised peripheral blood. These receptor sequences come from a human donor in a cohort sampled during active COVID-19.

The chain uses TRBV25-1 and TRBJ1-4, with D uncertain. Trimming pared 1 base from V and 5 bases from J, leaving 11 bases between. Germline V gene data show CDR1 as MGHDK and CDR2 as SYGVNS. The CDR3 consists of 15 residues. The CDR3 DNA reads TGTGCCAGCAGTGAATTTGCCGGGGAAAATGAAAAACTGTTTTTT. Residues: CASSEFAGENEKLFF.

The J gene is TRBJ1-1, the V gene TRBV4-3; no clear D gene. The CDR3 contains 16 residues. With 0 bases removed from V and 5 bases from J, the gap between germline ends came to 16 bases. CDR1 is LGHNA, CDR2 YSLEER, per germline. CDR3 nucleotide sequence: TGCGCCAGCAGCCAAGATTGGGCAGGATTGTATACTGAAGCTTTCTTT. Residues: CASSQDWAGLYTEAFF.

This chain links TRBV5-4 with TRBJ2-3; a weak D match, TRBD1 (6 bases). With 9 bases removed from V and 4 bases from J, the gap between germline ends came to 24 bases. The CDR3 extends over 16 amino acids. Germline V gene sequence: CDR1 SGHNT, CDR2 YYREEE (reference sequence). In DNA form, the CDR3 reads TGTGCCACCACCCTTACAGGGAGACACAGTTCAGATACGCAGTATTTT. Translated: CATTLTGRHSSDTQYF.

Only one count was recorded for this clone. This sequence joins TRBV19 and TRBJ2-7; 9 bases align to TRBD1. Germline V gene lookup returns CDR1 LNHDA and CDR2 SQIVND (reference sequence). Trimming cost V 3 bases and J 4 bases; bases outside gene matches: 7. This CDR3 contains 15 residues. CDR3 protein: CASSMPGTGKYEQYF. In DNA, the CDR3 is TGTGCCAGTAGTATGCCCGGGACAGGGAAGTACGAGCAGTACTTC.

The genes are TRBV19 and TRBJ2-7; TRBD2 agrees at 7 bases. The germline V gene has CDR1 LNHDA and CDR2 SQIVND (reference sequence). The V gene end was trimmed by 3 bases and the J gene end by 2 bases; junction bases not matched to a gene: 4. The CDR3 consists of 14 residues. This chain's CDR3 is CASSIASGPYEQYF. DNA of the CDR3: TGTGCCAGTAGTATTGCTAGCGGACCCTACGAGCAGTACTTC.

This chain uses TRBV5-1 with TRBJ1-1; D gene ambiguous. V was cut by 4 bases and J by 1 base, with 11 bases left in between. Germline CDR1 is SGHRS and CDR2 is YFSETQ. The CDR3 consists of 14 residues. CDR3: CASSMWGENTEAFF. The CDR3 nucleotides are TGCGCCAGCAGCATGTGGGGAGAGAACACTGAAGCTTTCTTT.

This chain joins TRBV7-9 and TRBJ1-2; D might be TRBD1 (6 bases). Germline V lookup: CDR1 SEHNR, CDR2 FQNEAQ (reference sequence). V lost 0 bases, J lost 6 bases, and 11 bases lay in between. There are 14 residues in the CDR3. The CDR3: CASSLAGGAHGYTF. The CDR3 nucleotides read TGTGCCAGCAGCTTAGCCGGGGGGGCGCATGGCTACACCTTC.

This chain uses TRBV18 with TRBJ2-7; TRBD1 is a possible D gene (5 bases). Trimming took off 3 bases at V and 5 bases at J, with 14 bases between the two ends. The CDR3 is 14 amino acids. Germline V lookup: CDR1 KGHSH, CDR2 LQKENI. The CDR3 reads CASSPSWAGNEQYF. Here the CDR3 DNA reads TGTGCCAGCTCACCTTCGTGGGCAGGGAACGAGCAGTACTTC. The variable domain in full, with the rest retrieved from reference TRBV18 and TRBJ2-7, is NAGVMQNPRHLVRRRGQEARLRCSPMKGHSHVYWYRQLPEEGLKFMVYLQKENIIDESGMPKERFSAEFPKEGPSILRIQQVVRGDSAAYFCASSPSWAGNEQYFGPGTRLTVT.

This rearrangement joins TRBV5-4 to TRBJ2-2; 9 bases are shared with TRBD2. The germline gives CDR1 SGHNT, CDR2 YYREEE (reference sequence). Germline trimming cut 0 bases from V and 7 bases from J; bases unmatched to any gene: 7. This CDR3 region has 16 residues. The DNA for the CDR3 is TGTGCCAGCAGCTTGGGTGCGGGACTAGCAGACGGGGAGCTGTTTTTT. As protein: CASSLGAGLADGELFF.

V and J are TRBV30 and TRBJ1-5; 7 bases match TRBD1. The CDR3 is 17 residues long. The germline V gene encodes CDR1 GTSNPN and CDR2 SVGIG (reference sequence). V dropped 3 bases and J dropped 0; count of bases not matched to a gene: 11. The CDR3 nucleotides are TGTGCCTGGAGCAAAACCACAGGGGCAGGTAGCAATCAGCCCCAGCATTTT. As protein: CAWSKTTGAGSNQPQHF.

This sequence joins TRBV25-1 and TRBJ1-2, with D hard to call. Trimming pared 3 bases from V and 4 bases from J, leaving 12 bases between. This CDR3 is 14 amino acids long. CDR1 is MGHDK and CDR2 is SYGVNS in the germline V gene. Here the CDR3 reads CASSEEGRGYGYTF. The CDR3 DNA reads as TGTGCCAGCAGTGAGGAGGGAAGAGGCTATGGCTACACCTTC.